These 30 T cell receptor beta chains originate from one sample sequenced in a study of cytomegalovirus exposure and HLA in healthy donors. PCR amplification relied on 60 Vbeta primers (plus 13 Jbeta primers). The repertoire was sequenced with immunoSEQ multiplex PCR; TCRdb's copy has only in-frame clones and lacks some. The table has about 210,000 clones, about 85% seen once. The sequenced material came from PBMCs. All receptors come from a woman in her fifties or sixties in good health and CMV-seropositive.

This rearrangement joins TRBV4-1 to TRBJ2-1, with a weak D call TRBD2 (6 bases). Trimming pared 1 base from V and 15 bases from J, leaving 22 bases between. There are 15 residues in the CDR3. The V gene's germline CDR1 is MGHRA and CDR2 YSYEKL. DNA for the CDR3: TGCGCCAGCAGCCAAGGGTTCGGGCCCCGGGGGTCGCGGTTCTTC. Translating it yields CASSQGFGPRGSRFF.

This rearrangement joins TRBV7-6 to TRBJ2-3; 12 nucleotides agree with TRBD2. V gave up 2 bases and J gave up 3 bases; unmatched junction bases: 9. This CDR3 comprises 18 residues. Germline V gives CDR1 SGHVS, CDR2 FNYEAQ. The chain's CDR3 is CASSLSASGGGWTDTQYF. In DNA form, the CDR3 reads TGTGCCAGCAGCTTATCGGCTAGCGGGGGGGGGTGGACAGATACGCAGTATTTT.

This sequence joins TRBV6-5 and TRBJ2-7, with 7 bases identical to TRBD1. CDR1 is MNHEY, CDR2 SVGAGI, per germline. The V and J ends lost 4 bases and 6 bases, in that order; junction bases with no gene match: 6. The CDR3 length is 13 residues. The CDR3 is CASSWLRGSEQYF. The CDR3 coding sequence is TGTGCCAGCAGTTGGCTCAGGGGGAGCGAGCAGTACTTC.

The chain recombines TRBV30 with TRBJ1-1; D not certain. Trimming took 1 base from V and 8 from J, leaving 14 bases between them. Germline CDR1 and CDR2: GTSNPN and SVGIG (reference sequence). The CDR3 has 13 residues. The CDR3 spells CAWSETPLGEAFF. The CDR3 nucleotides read TGTGCCTGGAGTGAAACACCCCTCGGGGAAGCTTTCTTT.

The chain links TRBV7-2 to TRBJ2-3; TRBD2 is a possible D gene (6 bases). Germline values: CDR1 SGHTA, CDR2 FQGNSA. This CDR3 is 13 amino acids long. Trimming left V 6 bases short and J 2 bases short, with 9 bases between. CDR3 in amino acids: CASRRGTTDTQYF. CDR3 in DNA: TGTGCCAGCAGGCGGGGAACCACAGATACGCAGTATTTT.

The CDR3 region is CASSLGGQGGEQFF. CDR3 bases: TGTGCCAGCAGCTTAGGAGGACAGGGTGGGGAGCAGTTCTTC. The V and J genes are TRBV7-7 and TRBJ2-1, with TRBD1 matching over 8 bases. Germline assignment: CDR1 SSHAT and CDR2 FNYEAQ (reference sequence). The V and J ends lost 1 base and 10 bases, in that order; junction bases with no gene match: 6. CDR3 length: 14 residues.

CDR3 DNA: TGTGCCAGCTCACTTAGTGCAGGGCTCAGCACAGATACGCAGTATTTT. It yields the protein CASSLSAGLSTDTQYF. The rearrangement joins TRBV18 to TRBJ2-3; maybe TRBD1 (5 bases). Germline CDR1 and CDR2: KGHSH and LQKENI. V was pared by 4 bases and J by 0 bases, with 14 bases between. The CDR3 contains 16 residues.

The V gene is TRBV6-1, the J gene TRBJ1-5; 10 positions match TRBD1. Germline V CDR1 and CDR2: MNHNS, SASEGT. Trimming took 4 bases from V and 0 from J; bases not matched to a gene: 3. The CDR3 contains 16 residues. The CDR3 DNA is TGTGCCAGCAGTGCAGGGACAGGGGTTAGCAATCAGCCCCAGCATTTT. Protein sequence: CASSAGTGVSNQPQHF.

The CDR3 nucleotides are TGTGCCAGTAGTATAGTAACAAACAATCAGCCCCAGCATTTT. As protein: CASSIVTNNQPQHF. The chain employs TRBV19 and TRBJ1-5; D gene uncertain. The germline V gene has CDR1 LNHDA and CDR2 SQIVND (reference sequence). This CDR3 comprises 14 residues. Trimming took 1 base from V and 3 from J, leaving 7 bases between them.

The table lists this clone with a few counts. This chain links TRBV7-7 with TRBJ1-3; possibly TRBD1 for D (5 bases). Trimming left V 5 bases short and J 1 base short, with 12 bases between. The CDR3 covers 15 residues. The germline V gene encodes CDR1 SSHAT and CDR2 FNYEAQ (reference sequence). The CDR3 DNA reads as TGTGCCAGCAGCCAAGGGGCAGAGTCTGGAAACACCATATATTTT. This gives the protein CASSQGAESGNTIYF.

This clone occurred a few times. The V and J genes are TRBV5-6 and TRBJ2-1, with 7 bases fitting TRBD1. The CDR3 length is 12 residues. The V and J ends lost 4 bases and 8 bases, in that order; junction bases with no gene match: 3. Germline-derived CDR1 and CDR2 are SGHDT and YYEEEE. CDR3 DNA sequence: TGTGCCAGCAGCCCGACAGGGCATGAGCAGTTCTTC. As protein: CASSPTGHEQFF.

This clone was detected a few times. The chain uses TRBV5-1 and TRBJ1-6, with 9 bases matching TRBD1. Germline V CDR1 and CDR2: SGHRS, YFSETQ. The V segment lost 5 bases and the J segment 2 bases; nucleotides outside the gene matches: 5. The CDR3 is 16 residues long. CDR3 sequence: CASRYTGGTYNSPLHF. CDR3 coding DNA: TGCGCCAGCAGATACACAGGGGGCACCTATAATTCACCCCTCCACTTT.

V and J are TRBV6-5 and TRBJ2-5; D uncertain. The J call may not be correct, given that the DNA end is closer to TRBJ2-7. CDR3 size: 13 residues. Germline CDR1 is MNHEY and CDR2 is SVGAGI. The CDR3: CASSLLPNYEQYF. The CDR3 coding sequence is TGTGCCAGCAGTTTATTACCCAACTACGAGCAGTACTTC.

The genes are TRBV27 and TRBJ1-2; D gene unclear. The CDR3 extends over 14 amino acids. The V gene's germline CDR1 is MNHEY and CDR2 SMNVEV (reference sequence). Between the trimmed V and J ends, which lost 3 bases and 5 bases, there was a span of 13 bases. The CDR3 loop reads CASSLGIGAYGYTF. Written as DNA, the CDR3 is TGTGCCAGCAGTTTGGGCATCGGTGCTTATGGCTACACCTTC.

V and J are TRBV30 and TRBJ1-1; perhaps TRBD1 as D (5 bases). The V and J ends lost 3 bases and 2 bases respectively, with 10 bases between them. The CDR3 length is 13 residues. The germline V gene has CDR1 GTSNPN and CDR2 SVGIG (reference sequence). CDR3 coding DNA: TGTGCCTGGAGATACGGGGGTAACACTGAAGCTTTCTTT. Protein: CAWRYGGNTEAFF.

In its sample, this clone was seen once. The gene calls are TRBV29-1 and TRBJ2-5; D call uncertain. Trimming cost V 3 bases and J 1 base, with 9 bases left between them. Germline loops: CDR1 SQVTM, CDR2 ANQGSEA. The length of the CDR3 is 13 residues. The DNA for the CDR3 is TGCAGCGTTGAGGCGGAATTCCAAGAGACCCAGTACTTC. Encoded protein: CSVEAEFQETQYF.

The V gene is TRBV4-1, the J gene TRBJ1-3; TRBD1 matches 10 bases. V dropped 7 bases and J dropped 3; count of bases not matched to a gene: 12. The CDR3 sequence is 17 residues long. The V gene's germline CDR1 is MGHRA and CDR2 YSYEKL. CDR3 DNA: TGCGCCAGCACCCCGGGACAGGGGCCGTGGGGTGGAAACACCATATATTTT. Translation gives CASTPGQGPWGGNTIYF.

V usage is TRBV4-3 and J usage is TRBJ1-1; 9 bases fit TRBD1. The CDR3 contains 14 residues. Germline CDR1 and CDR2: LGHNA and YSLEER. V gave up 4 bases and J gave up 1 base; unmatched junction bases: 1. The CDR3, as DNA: TGCGCCAGCAGCCGGGGACAGGGGAACACTGAAGCTTTCTTT. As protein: CASSRGQGNTEAFF.

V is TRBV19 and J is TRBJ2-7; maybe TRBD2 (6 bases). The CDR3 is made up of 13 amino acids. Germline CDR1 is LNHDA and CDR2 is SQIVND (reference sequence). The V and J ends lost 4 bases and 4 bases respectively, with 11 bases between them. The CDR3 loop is CASSTGTPYEQYF. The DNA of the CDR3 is TGTGCCAGTAGTACCGGGACTCCATACGAGCAGTACTTC.

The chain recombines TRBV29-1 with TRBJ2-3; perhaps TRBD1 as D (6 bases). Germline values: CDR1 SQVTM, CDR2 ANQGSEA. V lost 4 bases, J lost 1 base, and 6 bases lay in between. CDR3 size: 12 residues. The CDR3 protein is CSVAGGTDTQYF. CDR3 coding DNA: TGCAGCGTTGCAGGGGGCACAGATACGCAGTATTTT.

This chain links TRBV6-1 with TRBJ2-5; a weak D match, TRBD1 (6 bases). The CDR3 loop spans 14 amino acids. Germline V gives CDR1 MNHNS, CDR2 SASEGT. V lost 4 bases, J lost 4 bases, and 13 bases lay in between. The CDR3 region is CASSGSLGGETQYF. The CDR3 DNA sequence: TGTGCCAGCAGTGGAAGTCTAGGGGGAGAGACCCAGTACTTC.

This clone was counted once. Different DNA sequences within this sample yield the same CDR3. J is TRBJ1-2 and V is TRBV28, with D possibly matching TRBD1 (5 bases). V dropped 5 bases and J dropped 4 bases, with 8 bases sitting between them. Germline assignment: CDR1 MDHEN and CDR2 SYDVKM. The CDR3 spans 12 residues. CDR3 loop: CASSPGGYGYTF. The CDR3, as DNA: TGTGCCAGCAGTCCCGGGGGCTATGGCTACACCTTC.

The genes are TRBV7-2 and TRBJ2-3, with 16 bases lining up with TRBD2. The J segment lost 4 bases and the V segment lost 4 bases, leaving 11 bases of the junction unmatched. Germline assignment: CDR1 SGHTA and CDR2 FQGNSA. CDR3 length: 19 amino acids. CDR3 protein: CASSYKGLAGGVLSDTQYF. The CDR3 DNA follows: TGTGCCAGCAGCTACAAGGGACTAGCGGGGGGGGTGCTGTCAGATACGCAGTATTTT.

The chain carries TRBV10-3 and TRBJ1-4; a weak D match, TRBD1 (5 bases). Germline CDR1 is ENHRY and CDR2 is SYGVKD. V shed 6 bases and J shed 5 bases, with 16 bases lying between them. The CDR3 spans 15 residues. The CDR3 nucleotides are TGTGCCATCAGGCGGGACGGGACGGACAATGAAAAACTGTTTTTT. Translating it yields CAIRRDGTDNEKLFF.

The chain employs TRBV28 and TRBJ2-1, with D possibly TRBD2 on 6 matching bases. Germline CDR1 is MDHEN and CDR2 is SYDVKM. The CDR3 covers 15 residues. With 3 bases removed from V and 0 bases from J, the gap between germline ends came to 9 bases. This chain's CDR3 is CASSFAGSSYNEQFF. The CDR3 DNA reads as TGTGCCAGCAGTTTCGCGGGGAGCTCCTACAATGAGCAGTTCTTC.

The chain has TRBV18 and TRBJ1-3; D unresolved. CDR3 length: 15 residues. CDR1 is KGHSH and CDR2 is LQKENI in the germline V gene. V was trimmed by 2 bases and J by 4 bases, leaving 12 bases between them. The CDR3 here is CASSPTAGSGNTIYF. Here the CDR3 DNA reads TGTGCCAGCTCACCAACTGCCGGGTCCGGAAACACCATATATTTT. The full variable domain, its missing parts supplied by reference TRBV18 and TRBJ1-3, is NAGVMQNPRHLVRRRGQEARLRCSPMKGHSHVYWYRQLPEEGLKFMVYLQKENIIDESGMPKERFSAEFPKEGPSILRIQQVVRGDSAAYFCASSPTAGSGNTIYFGEGSWLTVV.

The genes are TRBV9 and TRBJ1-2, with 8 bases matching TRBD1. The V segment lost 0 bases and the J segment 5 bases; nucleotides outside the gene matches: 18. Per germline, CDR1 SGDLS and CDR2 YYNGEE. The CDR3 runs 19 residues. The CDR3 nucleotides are TGTGCCAGCAGCGTAGATCCCATCGGCAGGGGGCGGGTTGGTTATGGCTACACCTTC. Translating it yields CASSVDPIGRGRVGYGYTF.

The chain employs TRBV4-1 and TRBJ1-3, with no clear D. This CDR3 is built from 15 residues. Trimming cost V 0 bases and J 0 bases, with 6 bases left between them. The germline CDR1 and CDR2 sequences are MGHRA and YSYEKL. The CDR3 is CASSQDRGSGNTIYF. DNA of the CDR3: TGCGCCAGCAGCCAAGATAGAGGCTCTGGAAACACCATATATTTT.

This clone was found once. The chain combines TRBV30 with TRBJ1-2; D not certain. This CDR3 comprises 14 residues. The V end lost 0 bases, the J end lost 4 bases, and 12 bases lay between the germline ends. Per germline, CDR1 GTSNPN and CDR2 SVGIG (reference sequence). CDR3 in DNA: TGTGCCTGGAGTGTACGTGGAGCCGTCTATGGCTACACCTTC. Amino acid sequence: CAWSVRGAVYGYTF.

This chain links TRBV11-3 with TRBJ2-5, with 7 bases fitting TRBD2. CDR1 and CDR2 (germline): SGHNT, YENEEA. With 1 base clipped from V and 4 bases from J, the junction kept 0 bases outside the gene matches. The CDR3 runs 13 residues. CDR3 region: CASSLVAGETQYF. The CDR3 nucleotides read TGTGCCAGCAGCTTAGTAGCGGGAGAGACCCAGTACTTC.